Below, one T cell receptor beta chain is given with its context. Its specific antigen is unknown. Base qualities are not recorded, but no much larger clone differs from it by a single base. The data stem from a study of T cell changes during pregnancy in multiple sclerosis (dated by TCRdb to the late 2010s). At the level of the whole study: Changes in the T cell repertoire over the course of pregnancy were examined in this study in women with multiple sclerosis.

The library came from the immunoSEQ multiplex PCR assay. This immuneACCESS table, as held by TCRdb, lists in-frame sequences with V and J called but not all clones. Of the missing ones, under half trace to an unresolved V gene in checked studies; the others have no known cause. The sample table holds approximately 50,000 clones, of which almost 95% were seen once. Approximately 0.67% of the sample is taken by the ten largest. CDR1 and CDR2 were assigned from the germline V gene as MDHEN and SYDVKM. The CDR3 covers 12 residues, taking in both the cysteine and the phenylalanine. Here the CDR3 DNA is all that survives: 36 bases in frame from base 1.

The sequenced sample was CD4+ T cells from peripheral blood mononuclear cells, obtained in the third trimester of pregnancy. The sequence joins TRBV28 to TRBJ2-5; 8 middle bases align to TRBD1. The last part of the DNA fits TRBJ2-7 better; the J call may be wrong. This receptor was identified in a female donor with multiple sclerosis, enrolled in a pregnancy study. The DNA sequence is TGTGCCAGCAGTAACAGGGGGAACGAGCAGTACTTC. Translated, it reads CASSNRGNEQYF.